Detailed here is one TCR beta chain. The target antigen is unknown. The germline gives CDR1 DFQATT, CDR2 SNEGSKA (reference sequence). V was pared by 6 bases and J by 0 bases, with 14 bases between. The length of the CDR3 is 14 residues. These data come from a study of T-cell memory formation after mild COVID-19. Overall study findings and caveats: Later expanders leaned CD4+, whereas clones that contracted between day 15 and 85 were balanced CD4/CD8. Unconfirmed was the SARS-CoV-2 specificity of second-wave clones that peaked on day 37.

TCR alpha and TCR beta cDNA libraries carrying sample barcodes and UMIs were produced by 5'RACE using constant-segment primers. Via MiXCR, TCRdb re-called the 5' RACE reads, giving one row per CDR3 protein. Among some 300,000 distinct CDR3 sequences listed, roughly 20% were seen once. The TCR originated in a man between 18 and 29 years old who had mild COVID-19 (a few samples of this study predate the infection). Cell type and time point are not known. The gene calls are TRBV20-1 and TRBJ1-1; D is uncertain. Input material: PBMCs or a T cell subset sorted from them (not recorded which). CDR3 amino acids: CSARLGPLNTEAFF. DNA of the CDR3: TGCAGTGCCCGATTAGGCCCTCTGAACACTGAAGCTTTCTTT.